This is a list of T cell receptor beta chains from one sample in a study of shared clonotypes between healthy human individuals. The assay was immunoSEQ multiplex PCR, and TCRdb's table has in-frame clones only and misses some. Here the sample spans more than 2 million clones, 80% to 95% being singletons. The sample taken for sequencing was naive CD8+ T cells from PBMCs. These receptors came from a man aged 18 to 29 in good health. Some clones in this sample may be carry-over from other donors' samples. The CDR3 runs from the conserved cysteine through the conserved F or W. The D gene is left open where the match is weak. For some rows the clone size is stated as once, few or many, or as a class when expanded; others skip it.

CDR3 protein	CDR3 DNA	clone size	D gene	CDR3 length	V gene	J gene
CASSKGEESNTGELFF	TGTGCCAGCAGCAAAGGGGAGGAGTCGAACACCGGGGAGCTGTTTTTT	few	.	16	TRBV21-1	TRBJ2-2
CAWDEGGEQYF	TGTGCCTGGGACGAGGGGGGGGAGCAGTACTTC	.	.	11	TRBV30	TRBJ2-7
CASSPARGAGGYTF	TGTGCCAGCAGCCCCGCCCGGGGTGCGGGTGGCTACACCTTC	.	.	14	TRBV27	TRBJ1-2
CASSDRRGETQYF	TGTGCCAGCTCAGACAGACGCGGGGAGACCCAGTACTTC	once	.	13	TRBV18	TRBJ2-5
CASSPTGGDYEQYF	TGTGCCAGCAGCCCGACAGGGGGCGATTACGAGCAGTACTTC	.	TRBD1	14	TRBV7-3	TRBJ2-7
CASSYHGETQYF	TGTGCCAGTAGCTATCATGGAGAGACCCAGTACTTC	.	.	12	TRBV19	TRBJ2-5
CASSYSGVQPTYEQYF	TGTGCCAGCAGTTACTCTGGCGTTCAGCCTACATACGAGCAGTACTTC	.	.	16	TRBV6-5	TRBJ2-7
CASSLRQGVWNEQFF	TGCGCCAGCAGCCTAAGACAGGGAGTCTGGAATGAGCAGTTCTTC	.	TRBD1	15	TRBV5-1	TRBJ2-1
CASSDEWVASGRPKQFF	TGTGCCAGCAGTGACGAGTGGGTGGCTAGCGGGAGGCCCAAGCAGTTCTTC	.	TRBD2	17	TRBV2	TRBJ2-1
CASSPGGAGPIEAFF	TGTGCCAGCAGTCCAGGCGGGGCTGGCCCAATTGAAGCTTTCTTT	.	.	15	TRBV6-5	TRBJ1-1
CASSKELAGAYNEQFF	TGTGCCAGCAGCAAAGAACTAGCGGGGGCCTACAATGAGCAGTTCTTC	.	TRBD2	16	TRBV5-4	TRBJ2-1
CASSQDSGGLAGAYEQYF	TGTGCCAGCAGCCAAGATTCTGGTGGACTAGCGGGGGCCTACGAGCAGTACTTC	.	TRBD2	18	TRBV4-2	TRBJ2-7
CASLAEDRGRGYGYTF	TGTGCCAGTTTGGCGGAGGACAGGGGGCGCGGCTATGGCTACACCTTC	.	TRBD1	16	TRBV7-9	TRBJ1-2
CASSLPLRQGAGYGYTF	TGTGCCAGCAGTTTACCTTTGAGACAGGGGGCCGGCTATGGCTACACCTTC	.	TRBD1	17	TRBV28	TRBJ1-2
CASSSSGTSHYEQYF	TGTGCCAGCAGTTCCTCCGGGACTAGCCACTACGAGCAGTACTTC	.	TRBD2	15	TRBV28	TRBJ2-7
CASSLVEYEQYF	TGTGCCAGCAGCCTGGTGGAATACGAGCAGTACTTC	.	.	12	TRBV7-9	TRBJ2-7
CASSPIGERDNEQFF	TGTGCCAGCAGCCCGATAGGGGAAAGGGACAATGAGCAGTTCTTC	.	.	15	TRBV28	TRBJ2-1
CASSLVPGENYGYTF	TGTGCCAGCAGCTTAGTTCCAGGGGAAAACTATGGCTACACCTTC	once	.	15	TRBV11-2	TRBJ1-2
CATSRAPQGGAEAFF	TGTGCCACCAGCAGAGCTCCACAGGGAGGGGCTGAAGCTTTCTTT	few	.	15	TRBV15	TRBJ1-1
CATSSGRGDNEQFF	TGTGCCACCAGCAGCGGGAGGGGGGACAATGAGCAGTTCTTC	.	TRBD2	14	TRBV15	TRBJ2-1
CASSRTAPGRIKLREKLFF	TGTGCCAGCAGCCGGACCGCCCCGGGACGGATTAAGCTAAGGGAAAAACTGTTTTTT	.	.	19	TRBV7-9	TRBJ1-4
CSAPGYGYTF	TGCAGTGCTCCGGGATATGGCTACACCTTC	.	.	10	TRBV20-1	TRBJ1-2
CASSQLLGGGSSYNEQFF	TGTGCCAGCAGCCAATTACTGGGCGGCGGGAGTTCCTACAATGAGCAGTTCTTC	.	TRBD2	18	TRBV9	TRBJ2-1
CASSPLREILEAFF	TGTGCCAGCAGCCCTCTCCGGGAAATCCTTGAAGCTTTCTTT	.	.	14	TRBV13	TRBJ1-1
CASRGGRQGIGETQYF	TGCGCCAGCAGGGGTGGCCGCCAGGGAATCGGAGAGACCCAGTACTTC	.	.	16	TRBV5-1	TRBJ2-5
CASSLGRRGLQPQHF	TGTGCCAGCAGTTTAGGGCGGCGGGGATTGCAGCCCCAGCATTTT	.	.	15	TRBV28	TRBJ1-5
CATRLGLAGGGETQYF	TGTGCCACCAGACTTGGACTAGCGGGAGGGGGAGAGACCCAGTACTTC	.	TRBD2	16	TRBV15	TRBJ2-5
CASSQDPGTGSYEQYF	TGCGCCAGCAGCCAAGATCCCGGGACAGGGTCCTACGAGCAGTACTTC	.	TRBD1	16	TRBV4-1	TRBJ2-7
CASSGQYLSYEQYF	TGTGCCAGCAGCGGACAGTACCTCTCCTACGAGCAGTACTTC	.	.	14	TRBV2	TRBJ2-7
CASSYGRDEQYF	TGTGCCAGCAGTTACGGCCGAGACGAGCAGTACTTC	.	.	12	TRBV6-5	TRBJ2-7
CASSGTFTYNEQFF	TGTGCCAGCTCTGGGACTTTTACCTACAATGAGCAGTTCTTC	.	.	14	TRBV9	TRBJ2-1
CASTLTNEQFF	TGTGCCAGCACCCTTACCAATGAGCAGTTCTTC	.	.	11	TRBV11-2	TRBJ2-1
CASSSSGGEAYNEQFF	TGTGCCAGCAGTTCCTCGGGGGGGGAGGCCTACAATGAGCAGTTCTTC	.	TRBD2	16	TRBV27	TRBJ2-1
CASSLREGPQTSTDTQYF	TGTGCCAGCAGTTTGCGGGAGGGCCCCCAAACTAGCACAGATACGCAGTATTTT	few	TRBD2	18	TRBV28	TRBJ2-3
CASSLDRGLYGYTF	TGTGCCAGCAGCCTAGACAGGGGGCTCTATGGCTACACCTTC	.	TRBD1	14	TRBV27	TRBJ1-2
CASSVGVGEGEETYEQYF	TGTGCCAGCAGCGTAGGCGTTGGGGAGGGGGAGGAGACCTACGAGCAGTACTTC	.	.	18	TRBV9	TRBJ2-7
CASSEEQGATYEQYF	TGTGCCAGCAGTGAAGAACAGGGGGCAACCTACGAGCAGTACTTC	.	TRBD1	15	TRBV6-1	TRBJ2-7
CASSEFRGKNTGELFF	TGTGCCAGCAGTGAATTTCGGGGAAAGAACACCGGGGAGCTGTTTTTT	.	.	16	TRBV6-1	TRBJ2-2
CATSGRTGNTEAFF	TGTGCCACCAGCGGTCGGACGGGGAACACTGAAGCTTTCTTT	.	.	14	TRBV15	TRBJ1-1
CASSPLRTTGPYEQYF	TGTGCCAGCAGCCCACTAAGGACGACCGGCCCGTACGAGCAGTACTTC	.	.	16	TRBV21-1	TRBJ2-7
CASSLLAGAYEQYF	TGTGCCAGCAGCCTATTGGCTGGGGCCTACGAGCAGTACTTC	.	.	14	TRBV27	TRBJ2-7
CASSQGSSGGLYEQYF	TGCGCCAGCAGCCAAGGTTCCAGCGGGGGACTCTACGAGCAGTACTTC	.	TRBD2	16	TRBV4-1	TRBJ2-7
CASSFSPLYEQYF	TGTGCCAGCAGCTTTTCTCCCCTCTACGAGCAGTACTTC	.	.	13	TRBV7-9	TRBJ2-7
CASSSGLYDGNTIYF	TGTGCCAGCAGCTCGGGCCTTTACGATGGAAACACCATATATTTT	.	.	15	TRBV5-4	TRBJ1-3